This TCR beta chain was sequenced during a study of cytomegalovirus exposure and HLA in healthy donors. Study-level background: Early released data comprised 75 million to 100 million unique TCRs from HLA-typed donors.

Trimming removed 1 base from V and 4 bases from J, with 8 bases in between. CDR1 and CDR2 from the germline V gene are LNHDA and SQIVND (reference sequence). CDR3 length equals 14 residues. The study ran its PCR with 60 Vbeta and 13 Jbeta primers. Libraries were prepared by immunoSEQ multiplex PCR; TCRdb keeps only in-frame clonotypes and omits some of them. This sample has 150,000 or so clones; around 78% occur once, and the top ten carry 1.5% to 1.9%. Sequencing was done on a sample of PBMCs. The chain uses TRBV19 and TRBJ1-5; D ambiguous. The receptor's source is a man aged 35-49 years in good health and CMV-seronegative. The CDR3, as DNA: TGTGCCAGTAGTATAGCTGGGGAGAATCAGCCCCAGCATTTT. This sequence encodes CASSIAGENQPQHF.